The 3 T cell receptor beta chains in this list originate from one sample, sequenced in a study of blood T cell repertoires in COVID-19. Generated by immunoSEQ multiplex PCR, the TCRdb table keeps only in-frame clones and is missing some. This table has roughly 110,000 clones, over 60% appearing once. Sequenced material: peripheral blood. The receptors derive from a man between 65 and 80 years old with acute or convalescent COVID-19.

This chain connects TRBV12-5 to TRBJ2-3, with a possible D match to TRBD2 (9 bases). Trimming took off 4 bases at V and 5 bases at J, with 25 bases between the two ends. This CDR3 spans 18 amino acids. The germline CDR1 and CDR2 sequences are LGHNT and FRNRAP. This CDR3 is CASGSPTGGLALGDTQYF. The DNA for the CDR3 is TGTGCTAGTGGTTCCCCCACAGGGGGACTAGCTCTAGGAGATACGCAGTATTTT.

The gene calls are TRBV7-2 and TRBJ2-2, with 7 bases identical to TRBD1. The CDR3 is 15 residues long. V lost 3 bases and J lost 3; bases outside the gene matches: 4. CDR1 is SGHTA, CDR2 FQGNSA, per germline. CDR3 DNA: TGTGCCAGCAGCTTGACAGGGATAGACACCGGGGAGCTGTTTTTT. The encoded protein is CASSLTGIDTGELFF.

CDR3 DNA: TGTGCCAGCAGCACGGCCACCGGAGATGGCTACACCTTC. Encoded protein: CASSTATGDGYTF. V and J are TRBV5-4 and TRBJ1-2; D unresolved. Trimming took off 4 bases at V and 6 bases at J, with 13 bases between the two ends. This CDR3 contains 13 residues. Germline values: CDR1 SGHNT, CDR2 YYREEE (reference sequence).